The rows below give T cell receptor beta chains drawn from one sample of a study of cytomegalovirus exposure and HLA in healthy donors. TCRdb's copy holds only in-frame clones and misses some; the assay was immunoSEQ multiplex PCR. This table has around 140,000 clones, over 75% appearing once. The sequenced sample was PBMCs. These receptors all stem from a man in his forties in good health and CMV-seronegative. Both conserved end residues are trimmed from each CDR3. The order of the fields is J gene, V gene, CDR3 protein.

TRBJ2-7,TRBV9,ASSETSGGVDEQY
TRBJ2-5,TRBV11-2,ASSLVGGEQETQY
TRBJ2-3,TRBV7-2,ASSSRDRDTDTQY
TRBJ2-7,TRBV7-9,SSSRREGNYEQY
TRBJ2-1,TRBV6-6,ASNPTGGGSHEQF
TRBJ2-3,TRBV7-2,ASINPPGNTDTQY
TRBJ2-1,TRBV9,ASGTSESEQF
TRBJ1-2,TRBV6-5,ASSDPTGGYGYT
TRBJ2-7,TRBV6-1,ASSEQGWDEQY
TRBJ2-5,TRBV10-1,ASSEPLRGLGVDY
TRBJ1-5,TRBV18,ASSPSTGSNQPQH
TRBJ1-5,TRBV28,ASSLSGGQPQH
TRBJ2-1,TRBV29-1,SGLRYEQF
TRBJ2-7,TRBV4-1,ASSQPWRYYEQY
TRBJ2-3,TRBV21-1,ASSLRTDLRDTQY
TRBJ1-6,TRBV6-1,ASRGLVDNSPLH
TRBJ2-1,TRBV6-1,ASSESRGGGYNEQF
TRBJ2-7,TRBV2,ASQGQGLYEQY
TRBJ2-6,TRBV5-1,ASSFHRDSFSGANVLT
TRBJ2-3,TRBV6-5,ASSRGTDATDTQY
TRBJ2-1,TRBV7-9,ASSRVVGRLGNEQF
TRBJ2-1,TRBV27,ASSTDFRVTYNEQF
TRBJ2-7,TRBV5-4,ASSLVGGGNEQY
TRBJ1-1,TRBV6-5,ASSSGQRTEAF
.,TRBV13,ASSPRLAGGTYEQY
TRBJ2-7,TRBV30,AWTPGQATWGGQY
TRBJ2-7,TRBV12-1,ASSSPWTGSYEQY
TRBJ2-7,TRBV6-1,ASSEVGGNGEQY
TRBJ2-7,TRBV7-3,ASSRLAGGYEQY
TRBJ2-7,TRBV6-1,ASSLRDSSYEQY
TRBJ2-5,TRBV12-5,ASGLATGQLYQETQY
TRBJ2-7,TRBV7-9,ASSLWVAHKGVEQY
TRBJ2-7,TRBV6-5,ASSSRDTDYEQY
TRBJ2-3,TRBV6-6,ASSRGQGTDTQY
TRBJ2-5,TRBV10-3,AISGGPSGGLGETQY
TRBJ2-7,TRBV13,ASSLDPGSSSYEQY
TRBJ2-3,TRBV4-1,ASSQFDRGETDTQY
TRBJ2-7,TRBV28,ASSPTLGTRKIFSSYEQY
TRBJ1-2,TRBV28,ASNQVTGDGYT
TRBJ2-5,TRBV19,ASSMDRDQETQY
TRBJ1-1,TRBV5-6,ASSETLNTEAF
TRBJ1-2,TRBV7-2,ASSLAGTGGARGYT